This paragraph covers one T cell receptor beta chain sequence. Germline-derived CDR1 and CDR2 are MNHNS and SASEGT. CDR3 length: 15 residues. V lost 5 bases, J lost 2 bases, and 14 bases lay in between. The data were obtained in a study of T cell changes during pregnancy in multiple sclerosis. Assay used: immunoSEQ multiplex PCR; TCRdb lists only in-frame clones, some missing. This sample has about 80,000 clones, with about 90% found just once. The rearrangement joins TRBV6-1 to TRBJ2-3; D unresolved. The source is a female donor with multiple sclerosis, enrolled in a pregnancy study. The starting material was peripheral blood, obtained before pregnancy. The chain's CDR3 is CASSSQTSYTDTQYF. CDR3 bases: TGTGCCAGCAGTTCCCAGACTTCCTACACAGATACGCAGTATTTT.